What follows are 29 T cell receptor beta chains derived from one specimen sequenced in a study of response to subunit inactivated influenza vaccine. A single record per CDR3 protein comes from TCRdb applying MiXCR to the RT-PCR reads. The repertoire has fewer than 700,000 distinct CDR3 sequences, 10% to 15% of them found once; the top ten carry around 13%. The specimen was PBMCs from blood, collected roughly 6 weeks after vaccination. Source of these receptors: a man in his forties or fifties who received an inactivated influenza vaccine.

This clonotype was picked up many times. The J gene is TRBJ2-7, the V gene TRBV29-1; a possible D gene is TRBD1 (5 bases). The ends were cut back, 3 bases at V and 3 bases at J, with 15 bases in the middle. The germline CDR1 and CDR2 sequences are SQVTM and ANQGSEA. The CDR3 has 14 residues. The CDR3 DNA is TGCAGCGTTGAGCTTTCGTTGGGGCGCTACGAGCAGTACTTC. Protein: CSVELSLGRYEQYF.

This clonotype was picked up a small number of times. This chain links TRBV10-2 with TRBJ2-3, with D possibly called TRBD1 or TRBD2 (5 bases each). The V gene's germline CDR1 is WSHSY and CDR2 SAAADI. Trimming removed 4 bases from V and 6 bases from J, with 20 bases in between. The CDR3 contains 16 residues. CDR3 residues: CASSGSYFRGPDTQYF. The DNA for the CDR3 is TGCGCCAGCAGTGGGTCCTATTTTCGGGGCCCTGATACGCAGTATTTT.

This clonotype was observed many times. This chain joins TRBV20-1 and TRBJ2-1; the D gene is possibly TRBD2 (5 bases). The CDR3 contains 13 residues. Trimming removed 8 bases from V and 7 bases from J, with 18 bases in between. CDR1 DFQATT and CDR2 SNEGSKA come from the germline V gene (reference sequence). The CDR3 loop is CSPSPEARNEQFF. In nucleotides, the CDR3 is TGCAGTCCCAGCCCGGAGGCCAGGAATGAGCAGTTCTTC.

The chain couples TRBV5-1 to TRBJ1-4; D possibly corresponds to TRBD1 (5 bases). Germline loops: CDR1 SGHRS, CDR2 YFSETQ. This CDR3 is built from 17 residues. The ends were cut back, 0 bases at V and 3 bases at J, with 15 bases in the middle. CDR3 sequence reads: CASSLEQGGLANEKLFF. Here the CDR3 DNA reads TGCGCCAGCAGCTTGGAGCAGGGTGGGTTGGCTAATGAAAAACTGTTTTTT.

This chain joins TRBV7-8 and TRBJ1-5; the D gene is possibly TRBD1 (5 bases). The CDR3 length is 14 residues. The germline V and J ends were trimmed by 1 base and 3 bases, with 7 bases remaining between them. Germline loops: CDR1 SGHVS, CDR2 FQNEAQ. CDR3 bases: TGTGCCAGCAGCTTAGAGGGGAACAATCAGCCCCAGCATTTT. This sequence encodes CASSLEGNNQPQHF.

This clonotype was observed a few times. The chain joins TRBV20-1 to TRBJ2-4; tentatively, D is TRBD2 (7 bases). The CDR3 covers 15 residues. Trimming removed 0 bases at V and 8 bases at J, with 17 bases between. Germline CDR1 DFQATT, CDR2 SNEGSKA (reference sequence). Written as DNA, the CDR3 is TGCAGTGCTAGAGAGTGGGGGCGGGGGTCTGACATTCAGTACTTC. Protein: CSAREWGRGSDIQYF.

This clonotype has a handful of counts. The chain is built from TRBV6-2 or TRBV6-3 and TRBJ2-3, with 11 nucleotides matching TRBD2. This CDR3 is built from 14 residues. V dropped 8 bases and J dropped 2; count of bases not matched to a gene: 3. The germline V gene has CDR1 MNHEY and CDR2 SVGEGT. The CDR3 region has the DNA TGTGCCAGCGGGGGACTAGCGGACACAGATACGCAGTATTTT. As protein: CASGGLADTDTQYF.

The chain joins TRBV4-3 to TRBJ2-7, with D perhaps being TRBD1 or TRBD2 (5 bases each). The germline gives CDR1 LGHNA, CDR2 YSLEER. There are 14 residues in the CDR3. Trimming shortened V by 4 bases and J by 0 bases, and 10 bases separated the two germline ends. The CDR3 DNA reads as TGCGCCAGCAGCCCCGGGGCTCTCTCCTACGAGCAGTACTTC. Translated, it gives CASSPGALSYEQYF.

The rearrangement joins TRBV7-9 to TRBJ2-3, with D unresolved. The CDR3 spans 14 residues. Germline V gene data show CDR1 as SEHNR and CDR2 as FQNEAQ (reference sequence). V was clipped by 7 bases and J by 0 bases, with 11 bases between them. CDR3 bases: TGTGCCAGCACCCAACAGATCAGCACAGATACGCAGTATTTT. It translates to CASTQQISTDTQYF.

This clonotype has a count of ten or more. This chain joins TRBV4-3 and TRBJ2-7; D call uncertain. Germline V lookup: CDR1 LGHNA, CDR2 YSLEER. Trimming removed 4 bases from V and 3 bases from J, with 16 bases in between. This CDR3 comprises 15 residues. CDR3 protein: CASSPSPGFGYEQYF. DNA for the CDR3: TGCGCCAGCAGCCCCTCTCCGGGTTTTGGCTACGAGCAGTACTTC.

The J gene is TRBJ2-7, the V gene TRBV15, with D perhaps TRBD2 (5 bases). Trimming stripped 3 bases from V and 4 bases from J, with 10 bases between. The CDR3 is 13 residues long. In germline, CDR1 is LNHNV, CDR2 YYDKDF (reference sequence). The CDR3 DNA reads TGTGCCACCAGCAGTGTAGAGGGATACGAGCAGTACTTC. This encodes CATSSVEGYEQYF.

This clonotype has more than one count but fewer than ten. This rearrangement joins TRBV12-3 or TRBV12-4 to TRBJ2-7; perhaps TRBD2 as D (5 bases). V lost 5 bases and J lost 2, with 13 bases in between. The CDR3 is 14 amino acids. CDR3 coding DNA: TGTGCCAGCAGTCCATCAACACTAGCCTACGAGCAGTACTTC. This encodes CASSPSTLAYEQYF.

The sample holds a few counts of this clonotype. The rearrangement links TRBV20-1 to TRBJ1-1; D remains ambiguous. Deletions cut 3 bases from V and 2 bases from J, with 16 bases between. Germline assignment: CDR1 DFQATT and CDR2 SNEGSKA (reference sequence). The CDR3 is 15 amino acids. The CDR3 region is CSARDLRAVNTEAFF. CDR3 in DNA: TGCAGTGCTAGGGACCTAAGGGCAGTCAACACTGAAGCTTTCTTT.

This clonotype was seen only a few times. The V call is TRBV9, the J call TRBJ2-3; D is uncertain. With 2 bases removed from V and 1 base from J, the gap between germline ends came to 11 bases. Per germline, CDR1 SGDLS and CDR2 YYNGEE. This CDR3 is built from 15 residues. The CDR3 coding sequence is TGTGCCAGCAGCGTTGGGGTCCAACGCACAGATACGCAGTATTTT. Protein sequence: CASSVGVQRTDTQYF.

The chain couples TRBV7-9 to TRBJ2-1; 9 nucleotides line up with TRBD1. The CDR3 extends over 15 amino acids. The germline V gene encodes CDR1 SEHNR and CDR2 FQNEAQ (reference sequence). With V trimmed by 6 bases and J by 2 bases, 5 bases remained unmatched. The CDR3 is CASRTQGAPYNEQFF. The CDR3 DNA sequence: TGTGCCAGCAGGACACAGGGGGCTCCCTACAATGAGCAGTTCTTC.

This clonotype was seen only a few times. This CDR3 fails to terminate in the conserved phenylalanine or tryptophan, so it likely reflects a read error. This chain uses TRBV29-1 with TRBJ2-7, with D possibly being TRBD1 (6 bases). The CDR3 covers 11 residues. Germline CDR1 and CDR2: SQVTM and ANQGSEA. The V end lost 8 bases, the J end lost 3 bases, and 11 bases lay between the germline ends. The CDR3 reads CSIRDNYEQYS. CDR3 in DNA: TGCAGCATCCGGGACAACTACGAGCAGTACTCC.

The V gene is TRBV3-1, the J gene TRBJ2-1, with TRBD2 matching over 9 bases. Trimming cost V 1 base and J 8 bases; bases outside gene matches: 9. This CDR3 spans 16 amino acids. CDR1 is LGHDT and CDR2 is YNNKEL in the germline V gene (reference sequence). Here the CDR3 reads CASSQVGASGVDEQFF. The DNA of the CDR3 is TGTGCCAGCAGCCAAGTTGGAGCTAGCGGGGTGGATGAGCAGTTCTTC.

V and J are TRBV4-3 and TRBJ1-4, with no clear D. Trimming stripped 1 base from V and 3 bases from J, with 9 bases between. CDR3 size: 15 residues. Looked up from germline, CDR1 is LGHNA and CDR2 is YSLEER. The chain's CDR3 is CASSQAVPANEKLFF. CDR3 coding DNA: TGCGCCAGCAGCCAAGCAGTCCCAGCTAATGAAAAACTGTTTTTT.

This clonotype was observed a handful of times. The chain uses TRBV25-1 and TRBJ2-1; TRBD2 matches 7 bases. The V gene end was trimmed by 6 bases and the J gene end by 7 bases; junction bases not matched to a gene: 15. The germline V gene has CDR1 MGHDK and CDR2 SYGVNS. The CDR3 totals 16 residues. CDR3 in amino acids: CASSDSGGVPQNEQFF. In DNA form, the CDR3 reads TGTGCCAGCAGCGATTCGGGAGGAGTCCCACAAAATGAGCAGTTCTTC.

This sequence joins TRBV7-2 and TRBJ2-2; D is undetermined. The V gene lost 5 bases and the J gene lost 8 bases, with 12 bases spanning the gap. Germline V gene data show CDR1 as SGHTA and CDR2 as FQGNSA. CDR3 length equals 13 residues. The CDR3 nucleotides read TGTGCCAGCAGCACACTCGGATCGGGGGAGCTGTTTTTT. It is translated as CASSTLGSGELFF.

This clonotype was recorded at least ten times. V usage is TRBV20-1 and J usage is TRBJ2-1; D might be TRBD2 (6 bases). Germline values: CDR1 DFQATT, CDR2 SNEGSKA (reference sequence). The length of the CDR3 is 15 residues. Between the trimmed V and J ends, which lost 5 bases and 5 bases, there was a span of 19 bases. CDR3 amino acids: CSAGRMERRDNEQFF. CDR3 nucleotides: TGCAGTGCTGGGAGGATGGAACGGAGGGACAATGAGCAGTTCTTC.

The J gene is TRBJ1-1, the V gene TRBV15, with 7 bases fitting TRBD1. This CDR3 comprises 16 residues. The J segment lost 0 bases and the V segment lost 1 base, leaving 5 bases of the junction unmatched. CDR1 is LNHNV and CDR2 is YYDKDF in the germline V gene (reference sequence). The CDR3 protein is CATSRGRTGLNTEAFF. In DNA form, the CDR3 reads TGTGCCACCAGCAGAGGTCGGACAGGCCTGAACACTGAAGCTTTCTTT.

The genes are TRBV27 and TRBJ2-7; TRBD2 might be the D (6 bases). Deletions cut 1 base from V and 4 bases from J, with 14 bases between. The CDR3 contains 15 residues. Germline V gene sequence: CDR1 MNHEY, CDR2 SMNVEV (reference sequence). This CDR3 reads CASSLLGAREYEQYF. The CDR3 region has the DNA TGTGCCAGCAGTTTATTAGGGGCGCGGGAATACGAGCAGTACTTC.

This chain connects TRBV6-2 or TRBV6-3 to TRBJ2-7; D remains unclear. Germline CDR1 is MNHEY and CDR2 is SVGEGT. This CDR3 is 14 amino acids long. Trimming took 2 bases from V and 3 from J, leaving 11 bases between them. The DNA of the CDR3 is TGTGCCAGCAGTTACGCTGTCAACAACTACGAGCAGTACTTC. Translating it yields CASSYAVNNYEQYF.

This clonotype was seen a handful of times. DNA for the CDR3: TGTGCCAGCGGCCGCCCTAGCTTCTACAATGAGCAGTTCTTC. Its translation is CASGRPSFYNEQFF. This chain uses TRBV7-9 with TRBJ2-1; a possible D gene is TRBD2 (5 bases). V shed 8 bases and J shed 3 bases, with 14 bases lying between them. There are 14 residues in the CDR3. The germline V gene encodes CDR1 SEHNR and CDR2 FQNEAQ (reference sequence).

A few counts support this clonotype. The rearrangement links TRBV3-1 to TRBJ2-3, with TRBD2 as a possible D gene (5 bases). Germline loops: CDR1 LGHDT, CDR2 YNNKEL (reference sequence). The length of the CDR3 is 12 residues. The V end lost 8 bases, the J end lost 8 bases, and 14 bases lay between the germline ends. CDR3 nucleotide sequence: TGTGCCAGCCAGAACGGGGTGGGTACGCAGTATTTT. Its translation is CASQNGVGTQYF.

This chain uses TRBV12-3 or TRBV12-4 with TRBJ2-1; 7 bases are shared with TRBD1. V was clipped by 3 bases and J by 3 bases; unmatched bases: 8. The CDR3 spans 16 residues. The CDR3 DNA is TGTGCCAGCAGTTTGGCCGGACAGGCCTACTACAATGAGCAGTTCTTC. Residues: CASSLAGQAYYNEQFF.

At least ten counts were recorded for this clonotype. CDR3 in amino acids: CASSFVGTDTQYF. Here the CDR3 DNA reads TGTGCCAGCAGCTTCGTAGGGACAGATACGCAGTATTTT. This rearrangement joins TRBV7-6 to TRBJ2-3; no reliable D call. The CDR3 has 13 amino acids. The ends were cut back, 3 bases at V and 3 bases at J, with 7 bases in the middle. Germline V gene lookup returns CDR1 SGHVS and CDR2 FNYEAQ. The whole variable domain, remainder taken from reference TRBV7-6 and TRBJ2-3, is GAGVSQSPRYKVTKRGQDVALRCDPISGHVSLYWYRQALGQGPEFLTYFNYEAQQDKSGLPNDRFSAERPEGSISTLTIQRTEQRDSAMYRCASSFVGTDTQYFGPGTRLTVL.

The chain carries TRBV5-5 and TRBJ1-5; D gene unclear. CDR1 is SGHKS, CDR2 YYEKEE, per germline (reference sequence). V was trimmed by 0 bases and J by 4 bases, leaving 8 bases between them. The CDR3 sequence is 14 residues long. The CDR3 spells CASSLVLLNQPQHF. For the CDR3, the DNA is TGTGCCAGCAGCTTGGTTCTTCTTAATCAGCCCCAGCATTTT.